This T cell receptor beta chain was recorded in a study of OX40 agonist ivuxolimab in advanced cancers. Study in general: Patients were treated with intravenous ivuxolimab, dosed at 0.01 to 10 mg/kg and infused every 2 weeks. Participants averaged about 60 years of age (range about 23 to 80) and were around 85% male.

Germline trimming cut 2 bases from V and 0 bases from J; bases unmatched to any gene: 5. The germline gives CDR1 LNHNV, CDR2 YYDKDF (reference sequence). The CDR3 runs to 18 residues. Sequencing used immunoSEQ multiplex PCR; TCRdb keeps in-frame clones, though not all of them. The sample includes about 89,000 clones, roughly 88% of them seen just once. Notes on this clone: Its specificity is not known.

The study, taken as a whole, reports: No antigen was identified for the clonally expanded peripheral T cells.

This sequence joins TRBV15 and TRBJ2-6; 9 nucleotides agree with TRBD1. This clonotype was sampled from an adult with an advanced solid tumor such as melanoma, head and neck, liver or kidney cancer. Sample: CD4+ or CD8+ T cells sorted from blood, taken in a trial of the OX40 agonist ivuxolimab. CDR3 residues: CATSRPGQGLSGANVLTF. CDR3 DNA sequence: TGTGCCACCAGCAGACCGGGACAGGGACTCTCTGGGGCCAACGTCCTGACTTTC.